The next 8 T cell receptor beta chains were all read from a single sample in a study of CD4 T cells in relation to SARS-CoV-2 and coronaviruses. The antigens of these receptors remain unknown. The repertoire was sequenced with immunoSEQ multiplex PCR; TCRdb's copy has only in-frame clones and lacks some. Of roughly 18,000 clones listed, 79% are singletons. CD4+ T cells from unexposed donors were obtained before the COVID-19 pandemic (2011-2018). The cells were cultured for 10 days before CD4+ T cells were isolated. The source material was CD4+ T cells from PBMCs, cultured in vitro. These receptors were collected from a human donor in good health.

The chain joins TRBV2 to TRBJ1-1, with D perhaps TRBD1 (6 bases). Germline CDR1 is SNHLY and CDR2 is FYNNEI. The CDR3 is 16 amino acids. The germline V and J ends were trimmed by 7 bases and 0 bases, with 18 bases remaining between them. Written as DNA, the CDR3 is TGTGCCAGCACCCAACAGGGATTAGGGGTGAACACTGAAGCTTTCTTT. Protein sequence: CASTQQGLGVNTEAFF.

This rearrangement joins TRBV5-8 to TRBJ1-5; 8 bases line up with TRBD1. The CDR3 extends over 14 amino acids. Trimming cost V 4 bases and J 7 bases; bases outside gene matches: 7. Germline V lookup: CDR1 SGHTS, CDR2 YDEGEE. The CDR3 nucleotides read TGTGCCAGCAGCCATGGACAGGGCGGCCAGCCCCAGCATTTT. Protein product: CASSHGQGGQPQHF.

This rearrangement joins TRBV5-6 to TRBJ2-3; 10 bases agree with TRBD2. Trimming cost V 3 bases and J 3 bases; bases outside gene matches: 4. This CDR3 is 15 amino acids long. CDR1 is SGHDT and CDR2 is YYEEEE in the germline V gene. Here the CDR3 DNA reads TGTGCCAGCAGCTCTCTAGCGGGGGCGACAGATACGCAGTATTTT. It yields the protein CASSSLAGATDTQYF. Drawing the rest from reference TRBV5-6 and TRBJ2-3, the complete variable domain is DAGVTQSPTHLIKTRGQQVTLRCSPKSGHDTVSWYQQALGQGPQFIFQYYEEEERQRGNFPDRFSGHQFPNYSSELNVNALLLGDSALYLCASSSLAGATDTQYFGPGTRLTVL.

The genes are TRBV28 and TRBJ2-5; D ambiguous. CDR3 length equals 11 residues. V was cut by 6 bases and J by 7 bases, with 9 bases left in between. CDR1 MDHEN and CDR2 SYDVKM come from the germline V gene. Here the CDR3 reads CASSSPGTQYF. The CDR3 nucleotides are TGTGCCAGCAGCTCCCCAGGGACCCAGTACTTC.

This chain's CDR3 is CASSHTDGYGYTF. In DNA form, the CDR3 reads TGTGCCAGCAGTCACACCGACGGCTATGGCTACACCTTC. The V call is TRBV6-4, the J call TRBJ1-2; no firm D call. Trimming pared 5 bases from V and 4 bases from J, leaving 11 bases between. Per the germline V gene, CDR1 is MRHNA and CDR2 is SNTAGT. The CDR3 consists of 13 residues.

The chain employs TRBV7-2 and TRBJ1-4; perhaps TRBD1 as D (6 bases). The germline CDR1 and CDR2 sequences are SGHTA and FQGNSA. The V end was cut by 5 bases, the J end by 4 bases, with 11 bases between. The CDR3 length is 14 residues. This chain's CDR3 is CASSLGGVNEKLFF. The CDR3 bases are TGTGCCAGCAGCCTAGGGGGAGTTAATGAAAAACTGTTTTTT. Based on the CDR3 plus reference TRBV7-2 and TRBJ1-4, the full variable domain is GAGVSQSPSNKVTEKGKDVELRCDPISGHTALYWYRQSLGQGLEFLIYFQGNSAPDKSGLPSDRFSAERTGGSVSTLTIQRTQQEDSAVYLCASSLGGVNEKLFFGSGTQLSVL.

The chain uses TRBV5-6 and TRBJ2-3; 7 bases are a match to TRBD1. Unmatched junction bases numbered 4, after V lost 5 bases and J lost 1 base. The CDR3 is 14 amino acids. Germline CDR1 SGHDT, CDR2 YYEEEE. DNA for the CDR3: TGTGCCAGCAGTGATGGACAGGGCACAGATACGCAGTATTTT. Translation: CASSDGQGTDTQYF.

This clone was picked up a small number of times. This sequence joins TRBV2 and TRBJ2-3; 11 nucleotides agree with TRBD2. Per the germline V gene, CDR1 is SNHLY and CDR2 is FYNNEI. The trim removed 5 bases at V and 0 bases at J, leaving 4 bases unmatched. The CDR3 has 16 amino acids. CDR3 sequence: CASSPLAGVSTDTQYF. The CDR3 nucleotides are TGTGCCAGCAGTCCACTAGCGGGAGTAAGCACAGATACGCAGTATTTT.